In its sample, the clone carrying this T cell receptor (beta chain) was seen a few times. The data derive from a study of regulatory T cells in long-lasting Graves disease. Time point denoted: newly diagnosed GD, antithyroid drugs for less than 3 months. The authors made the TCR library using RNA they extracted from PBMCs. After removal of 7 bases from V and 2 bases from J, the junction contained 5 bases not matched to a gene. Germline V gene sequence: CDR1 MNHNS, CDR2 SASEGT. The CDR3 runs to 14 residues. The TCR beta library used iRepertoire HTBI primers with Arm-PCR amplification of CDR3. Using its own MiXCR run on the multiplex PCR reads, TCRdb lists one record per CDR3 protein. The data contain under 300,000 distinct CDR3 sequences, 20% to 25% of them seen just once; the ten biggest clones take up about 14%.

The clonotype comes from a female donor with Graves disease. This chain uses TRBV6-1 with TRBJ1-2, with 9 bases that match TRBD1. The sample consisted of peripheral blood mononuclear cells (PBMCs), taken at new diagnosis, from a patient treated with antithyroid drugs. The CDR3 loop is CASTPDRGNYGYTF. The CDR3 coding sequence is TGTGCCAGCACCCCGGACAGGGGCAACTATGGCTACACCTTC.